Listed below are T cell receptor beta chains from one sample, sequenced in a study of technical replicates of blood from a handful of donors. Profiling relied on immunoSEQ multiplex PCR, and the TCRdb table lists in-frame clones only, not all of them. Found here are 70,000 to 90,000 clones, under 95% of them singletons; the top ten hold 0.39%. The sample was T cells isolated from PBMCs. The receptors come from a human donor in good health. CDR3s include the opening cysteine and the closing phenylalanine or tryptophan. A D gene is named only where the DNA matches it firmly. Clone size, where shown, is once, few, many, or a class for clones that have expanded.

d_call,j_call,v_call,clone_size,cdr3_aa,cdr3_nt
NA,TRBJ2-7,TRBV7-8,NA,CATWTESYEQYF,TGTGCCACCTGGACAGAGTCCTACGAGCAGTACTTC
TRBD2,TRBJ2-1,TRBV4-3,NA,CASSQDGASGSFVDEQFF,TGCGCCAGCAGCCAAGATGGTGCTAGCGGGAGTTTTGTGGATGAGCAGTTCTTC
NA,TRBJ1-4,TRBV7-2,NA,CASTSESGQSNEKLFF,TGTGCCAGCACCTCTGAGTCTGGACAGTCTAATGAAAAACTGTTTTTT
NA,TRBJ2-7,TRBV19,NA,CASSTPLGNYEQYF,TGTGCCAGTAGTACCCCACTAGGAAACTACGAGCAGTACTTC
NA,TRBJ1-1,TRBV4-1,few,CASLNRVEDTEAFF,TGCGCCAGCCTGAACAGGGTCGAGGACACTGAAGCTTTCTTT
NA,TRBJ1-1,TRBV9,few,CASSPRLMNTEAFF,TGTGCCAGCAGCCCCCGTTTAATGAACACTGAAGCTTTCTTT
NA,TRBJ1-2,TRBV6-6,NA,CASSYSGDSHGYTF,TGTGCCAGCAGTTACTCCGGTGACAGCCATGGCTACACCTTC
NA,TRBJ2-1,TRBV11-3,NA,CASSLASYNEQFF,TGTGCCAGCAGCTTGGCCTCCTACAATGAGCAGTTCTTC
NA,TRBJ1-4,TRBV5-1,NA,CASSLAGTNEKLFF,TGCGCCAGCAGCTTGGCAGGAACTAATGAAAAACTGTTTTTT
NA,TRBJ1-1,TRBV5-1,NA,CASSLEHMNTEAFF,TGCGCCAGCAGCTTGGAGCATATGAACACTGAAGCTTTCTTT
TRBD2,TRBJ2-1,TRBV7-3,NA,CASSLSGLAGGSYNEQFF,TGTGCCAGCAGCTTATCGGGACTAGCGGGAGGCTCCTACAATGAGCAGTTCTTC
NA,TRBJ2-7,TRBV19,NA,CASSGGTYEQYF,TGTGCCAGTAGTGGAGGCACCTACGAGCAGTACTTC
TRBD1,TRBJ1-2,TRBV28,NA,CASSFDRGYGYTF,TGTGCCAGCAGTTTTGACAGGGGCTATGGCTACACCTTC
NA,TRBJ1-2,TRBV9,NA,CASSSSFYGYTF,TGTGCCAGCAGCTCTAGTTTCTATGGCTACACCTTC
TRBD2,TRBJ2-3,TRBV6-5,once,CATGGGAADTQYF,TGTGCCACCGGGGGGGGAGCGGCAGATACGCAGTATTTT
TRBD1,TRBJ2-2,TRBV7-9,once,CASSLGTGNKTGELFF,TGTGCCAGCAGCTTGGGGACAGGCAACAAAACCGGGGAGCTGTTTTTT
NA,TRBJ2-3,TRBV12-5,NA,CASGLTSTNTQYF,TGTGCTAGTGGTTTGACTAGCACGAATACGCAGTATTTT
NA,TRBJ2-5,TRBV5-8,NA,CASILRQARETQYF,TGTGCCAGCATCTTACGACAGGCACGCGAGACCCAGTACTTC
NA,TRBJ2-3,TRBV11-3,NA,CASSLGQPGDTQYF,TGTGCCAGCAGCTTAGGCCAACCCGGAGATACGCAGTATTTT
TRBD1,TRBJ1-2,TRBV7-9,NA,CASRTGTGDGYTF,TGTGCCAGCAGAACTGGGACAGGGGATGGCTACACCTTC
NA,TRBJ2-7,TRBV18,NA,CASSPGGYEQYF,TGTGCCAGCTCACCCGGCGGATACGAGCAGTACTTC
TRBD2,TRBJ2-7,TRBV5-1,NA,CASSTGTSGYYEQYF,TGCGCCAGCAGCACCGGGACTAGCGGCTACTACGAGCAGTACTTC
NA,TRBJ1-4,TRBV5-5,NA,CASSSWVSGGEKLFF,TGTGCCAGCAGCTCTTGGGTCTCGGGGGGTGAAAAACTGTTTTTT
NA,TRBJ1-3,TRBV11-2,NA,CASSSGPTPGNTIYF,TGTGCCAGCAGTTCAGGGCCAACACCTGGAAACACCATATATTTT
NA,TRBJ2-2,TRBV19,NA,CASITTLGAGELFF,TGTGCCAGCATAACTACTCTAGGGGCCGGGGAGCTGTTTTTT
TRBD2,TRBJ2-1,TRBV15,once,CATSILSGISYNEQFF,TGTGCCACCAGCATTTTAAGCGGGATCTCCTACAATGAGCAGTTCTTC
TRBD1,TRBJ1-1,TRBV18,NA,CASSRDSMNTEAFF,TGTGCCAGCTCACGGGACAGCATGAACACTGAAGCTTTCTTT
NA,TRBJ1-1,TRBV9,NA,CASSPTGNTEAFF,TGTGCCAGCAGCCCCACAGGGAACACTGAAGCTTTCTTT
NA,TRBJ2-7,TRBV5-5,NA,CASSPFLALSYEQYF,TGTGCCAGCAGCCCTTTTTTAGCGCTTTCCTACGAGCAGTACTTC
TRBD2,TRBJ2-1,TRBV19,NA,CASSIVAGPYNEQFF,TGTGCCAGTAGTATCGTAGCGGGGCCCTACAATGAGCAGTTCTTC
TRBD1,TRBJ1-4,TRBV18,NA,CASSPLVGDSLEKLFF,TGTGCCAGCTCACCACTGGTGGGGGACAGTTTAGAAAAACTGTTTTTT
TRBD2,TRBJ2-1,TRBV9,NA,CASSPPGGVETNEQFF,TGTGCCAGCAGCCCTCCGGGGGGAGTGGAGACCAATGAGCAGTTCTTC
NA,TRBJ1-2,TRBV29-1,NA,CSVEEAKIYGYTF,TGCAGCGTTGAAGAAGCAAAGATCTATGGCTACACCTTC
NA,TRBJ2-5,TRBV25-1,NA,CASSEPLGETQYF,TGTGCCAGCAGTGAACCCCTCGGGGAGACCCAGTACTTC
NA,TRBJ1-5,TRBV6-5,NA,CASRTGGRSQPQHF,TGTGCCAGCAGAACGGGGGGGCGGAGTCAGCCTCAGCATTTT
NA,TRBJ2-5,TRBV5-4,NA,CATYSFPSAQETQYF,TGTGCCACCTACAGCTTTCCTAGCGCTCAAGAGACCCAGTACTTC
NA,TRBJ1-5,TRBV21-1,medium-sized,CASSQEPRRRVSTSNQPQHF,TGTGCCAGCAGCCAAGAACCTCGTCGACGGGTCTCCACTAGCAATCAGCCCCAGCATTTT
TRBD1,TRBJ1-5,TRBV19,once,CASSLRTGGAEQPQHF,TGTGCCAGTAGTCTAAGGACAGGGGGCGCTGAGCAGCCCCAGCATTTT
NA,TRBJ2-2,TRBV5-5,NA,CASSKELVGELFF,TGTGCCAGCAGCAAAGAGCTCGTCGGGGAGCTGTTTTTT
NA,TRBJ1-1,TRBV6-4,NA,CASSETNGVTAEAFF,TGTGCCAGCAGTGAGACTAATGGGGTTACGGCTGAAGCTTTCTTT
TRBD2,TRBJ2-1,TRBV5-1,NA,CASSLGGGSSYNEQFF,TGCGCCAGCAGCTTGGGTGGCGGGAGCTCCTACAATGAGCAGTTCTTC